Presented here are 8 T cell receptor beta chains from one specimen sequenced in a study of cytomegalovirus exposure and HLA in healthy donors. Primers for the PCR totalled 60 Vbeta and 13 Jbeta. Profiling relied on immunoSEQ multiplex PCR, and the TCRdb table lists in-frame clones only, not all of them. Among approximately 110,000 clones, less than 80% were seen once, and the ten largest hold around 4%. Sequenced sample: PBMCs. These TCRs come from a young man in good health and CMV-seropositive.

The J gene is TRBJ2-7, the V gene TRBV13, with 8 nucleotides matching TRBD2. The CDR3 length is 14 residues. With V trimmed by 1 base and J by 6 bases, 5 bases remained unmatched. Germline V lookup: CDR1 PRHDT, CDR2 FYEKMQ (reference sequence). The CDR3 DNA follows: TGTGCCAGCAGCTTAGCGGGGGGGCCTCTCGAGCAGTACTTC. It encodes CASSLAGGPLEQYF.

The chain joins TRBV7-2 to TRBJ2-3; 8 bases are a match to TRBD2. Germline loops: CDR1 SGHTA, CDR2 FQGNSA. J gave up 4 bases and V 4 bases, and 10 bases lay outside the gene matches. This CDR3 region has 16 residues. CDR3 bases: TGTGCCAGCAGCTACGACTCCAGCGGGGGTGCAGATACGCAGTATTTT. Protein: CASSYDSSGGADTQYF.

This clone was counted between two and nine times. V usage is TRBV6-6 and J usage is TRBJ2-7, with 8 bases identical to TRBD1. The CDR3 runs to 15 residues. V gave up 7 bases and J gave up 0 bases; unmatched junction bases: 8. Per the germline V gene, CDR1 is MNHNY and CDR2 is SVGAGI (reference sequence). CDR3 bases: TGTGCCAGCAACGTAGACAGGGGAAACTCCTACGAGCAGTACTTC. Its protein product is CASNVDRGNSYEQYF.

The CDR3 nucleotides read TGTGCCAGCTTGTTGTCCGACAGGAACTATGGCTACACCTTC. Protein sequence: CASLLSDRNYGYTF. The chain is built from TRBV2 and TRBJ1-2; perhaps TRBD1 as D (6 bases). The length of the CDR3 is 14 residues. V lost 8 bases to trimming and J lost 2 bases, with 15 bases between them. Germline V gene sequence: CDR1 SNHLY, CDR2 FYNNEI.

The V and J genes are TRBV6-5 and TRBJ2-3; 7 bases are shared with TRBD2. The CDR3 runs 15 residues. Germline trimming cut 4 bases from V and 0 bases from J; bases unmatched to any gene: 4. Germline V gene lookup returns CDR1 MNHEY and CDR2 SVGAGI. The chain's CDR3 is CASSSTSQSTDTQYF. The CDR3 DNA reads TGTGCCAGCAGTTCGACTAGCCAGAGCACAGATACGCAGTATTTT.

The chain joins TRBV6-1 to TRBJ2-3; D not certain. Germline CDR1 MNHNS, CDR2 SASEGT. This CDR3 is built from 14 residues. V shed 1 base and J shed 2 bases, with 7 bases lying between them. This CDR3 reads CASSEGGITDTQYF. The CDR3, as DNA: TGTGCCAGCAGTGAAGGAGGCATCACAGATACGCAGTATTTT.

The chain recombines TRBV10-3 with TRBJ2-1; no firm D call. The ends were cut back, 6 bases at V and 4 bases at J, with 7 bases in the middle. Germline assignment: CDR1 ENHRY and CDR2 SYGVKD. The CDR3 has 12 amino acids. The chain's CDR3 is CAISPSYNEQFF. The CDR3 nucleotides are TGTGCCATCAGCCCCTCTTACAATGAGCAGTTCTTC.

This clone was recorded a few times. CDR3 nucleotides: TGTGCCAGCCGACAGGAAATACCCAATCAGCCCCAGCATTTT. Translation: CASRQEIPNQPQHF. The V gene is TRBV19, the J gene TRBJ1-5, with a possible D match to TRBD1 (6 bases). The CDR3 runs to 14 residues. Germline V gene lookup returns CDR1 LNHDA and CDR2 SQIVND (reference sequence). Trimming pared 9 bases from V and 3 bases from J, leaving 15 bases between.